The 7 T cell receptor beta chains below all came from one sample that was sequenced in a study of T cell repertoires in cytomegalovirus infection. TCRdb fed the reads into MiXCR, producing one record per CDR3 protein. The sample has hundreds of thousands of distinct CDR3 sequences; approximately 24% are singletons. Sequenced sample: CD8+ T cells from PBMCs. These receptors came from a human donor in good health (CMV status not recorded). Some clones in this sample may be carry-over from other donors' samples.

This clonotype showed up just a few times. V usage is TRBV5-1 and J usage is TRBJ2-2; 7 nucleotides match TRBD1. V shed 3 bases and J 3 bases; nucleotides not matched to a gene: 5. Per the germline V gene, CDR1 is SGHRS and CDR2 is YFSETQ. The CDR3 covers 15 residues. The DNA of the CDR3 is TGCGCCAGCAGCTCGGTGACAGGGTACACCGGGGAGCTGTTTTTT. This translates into CASSSVTGYTGELFF.

DNA of the CDR3: TGTGCCAGCGCAGGGAGCTCCTACGAGCAGTACTTC. It translates to CASAGSSYEQYF. V gene TRBV2 combines with J gene TRBJ2-7; the D call may be TRBD1 or TRBD2 (5 bases each). Trimming cost V 8 bases and J 0 bases, with 8 bases left between them. This CDR3 contains 12 residues. CDR1 and CDR2 (germline): SNHLY, FYNNEI.

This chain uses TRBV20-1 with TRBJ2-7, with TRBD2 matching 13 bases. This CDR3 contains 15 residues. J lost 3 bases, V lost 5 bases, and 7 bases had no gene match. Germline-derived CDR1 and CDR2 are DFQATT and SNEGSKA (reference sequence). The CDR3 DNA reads TGCAGTGCTCTTGGACTAGCGGGGGCCCGCTACGAGCAGTACTTC. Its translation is CSALGLAGARYEQYF.

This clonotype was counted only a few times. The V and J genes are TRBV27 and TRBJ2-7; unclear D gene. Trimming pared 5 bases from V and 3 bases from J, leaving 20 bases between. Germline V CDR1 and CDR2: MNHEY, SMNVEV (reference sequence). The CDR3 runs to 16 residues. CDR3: CASSPGDMTTHYEQYF. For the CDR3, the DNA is TGTGCCAGCAGTCCCGGCGACATGACGACACACTACGAGCAGTACTTC.

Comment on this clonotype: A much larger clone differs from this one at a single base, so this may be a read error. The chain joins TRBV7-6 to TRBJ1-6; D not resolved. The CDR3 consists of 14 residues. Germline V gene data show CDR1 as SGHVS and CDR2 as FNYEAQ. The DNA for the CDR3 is TGTGTCAGCAGCTTAGACCCTCCAGGATCACCCCTCCACTTT. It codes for CVSSLDPPGSPLHF.

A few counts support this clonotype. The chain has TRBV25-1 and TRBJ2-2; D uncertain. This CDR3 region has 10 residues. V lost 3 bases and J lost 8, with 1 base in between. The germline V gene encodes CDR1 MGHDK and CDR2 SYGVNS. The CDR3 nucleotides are TGTGCCAGCAGTGAGGGGGAGCTGTTTTTT. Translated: CASSEGELFF.

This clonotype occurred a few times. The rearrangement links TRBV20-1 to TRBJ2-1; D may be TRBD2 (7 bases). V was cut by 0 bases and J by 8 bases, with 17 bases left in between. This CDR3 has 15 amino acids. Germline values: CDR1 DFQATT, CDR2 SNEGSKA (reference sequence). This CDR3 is CSARDSGGALYEQFF. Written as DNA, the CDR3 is TGCAGTGCTAGAGATAGTGGGGGGGCACTGTATGAGCAGTTCTTC.